This is a list of T cell receptor beta chains from one sample in a study of blood T cell repertoires in COVID-19. Using immunoSEQ multiplex PCR, the repertoire was profiled, and TCRdb retains in-frame clones only, with some absent. The sample lists fewer than 40,000 clones, 75% to 85% occurring once. Sequencing was done on a sample of peripheral blood. Receptors originate from a human donor in a cohort sampled during active COVID-19. The CDR3 runs from the conserved cysteine through the conserved F or W. The D gene is left open where the match is weak. Clone size appears in some rows only: once, few, many, or a class for an expanded clone.

j_call,d_call,clone_size,v_call,cdr3_aa,cdr3_nt
TRBJ1-5,.,.,TRBV20-1,CSASRGQSGQPQHF,TGCAGTGCTAGTCGCGGACAGTCCGGGCAGCCCCAGCATTTT
TRBJ1-4,.,.,TRBV4-1,CASSQDFGGNEKLFF,TGCGCCAGCAGCCAAGATTTTGGAGGTAATGAAAAACTGTTTTTT
TRBJ2-7,.,.,TRBV6-5,CASTHRSGSSYEQYF,TGTGCCAGCACCCACCGGAGCGGAAGCTCCTACGAGCAGTACTTC
TRBJ1-2,TRBD1,.,TRBV7-8,CASSLTGAIPGYTF,TGTGCCAGCAGCTTAACAGGGGCGATTCCTGGCTACACCTTC
TRBJ2-1,TRBD1,.,TRBV11-2,CASSPWDRGSRQQFF,TGTGCCAGCAGCCCCTGGGACAGGGGGAGTCGTCAGCAGTTCTTC
TRBJ2-1,.,few,TRBV14,CASSPLAGDEQFF,TGTGCCAGCAGCCCCCTGGCAGGGGATGAGCAGTTCTTC
TRBJ1-1,.,.,TRBV30,CAWSVNSWSEAFF,TGTGCCTGGAGTGTGAACTCATGGTCTGAAGCTTTCTTT
TRBJ2-7,.,.,TRBV30,CAWSAGSGIVYEQYF,TGTGCCTGGAGTGCGGGTAGCGGAATAGTCTACGAGCAGTACTTC
TRBJ2-2,.,.,TRBV4-1,CASREDSGVNTGELFF,TGCGCCAGCAGAGAGGACTCCGGGGTCAACACCGGGGAGCTGTTTTTT
TRBJ2-7,TRBD2,few,TRBV7-9,CASSFSASGSSYEQYF,TGTGCCAGCAGCTTTAGTGCTAGCGGGAGTTCCTACGAGCAGTACTTC
TRBJ2-5,TRBD2,.,TRBV2,CASSEPGGETQYF,TGTGCCAGCAGTGAACCGGGGGGGGAGACCCAGTACTTC
TRBJ2-3,TRBD2,once,TRBV6-5,CATLDGTSGADTQYF,TGTGCCACCCTAGATGGGACTAGCGGCGCAGATACGCAGTATTTT
TRBJ1-2,.,.,TRBV29-1,CSAGGADGYTF,TGCAGCGCCGGGGGGGCGGATGGCTACACCTTC
TRBJ2-3,TRBD2,.,TRBV5-1,CASSLASGGADTQYF,TGCGCCAGCAGCTTGGCGAGCGGGGGGGCAGATACGCAGTATTTT
TRBJ2-1,TRBD2,.,TRBV7-3,CASSPGLAGGAYNEQFF,TGTGCCAGCAGCCCGGGACTAGCGGGAGGGGCCTACAATGAGCAGTTCTTC
TRBJ2-1,.,.,TRBV13,CASSSTGLQYNEQFF,TGTGCCAGCAGCTCCACGGGACTGCAGTACAATGAGCAGTTCTTC
TRBJ2-2,.,.,TRBV2,CASTRRFAAGELFF,TGTGCCAGCACCCGAAGGTTCGCGGCCGGGGAGCTGTTTTTT
TRBJ1-3,.,.,TRBV27,CASSSQGAGGNTIYF,TGTGCCAGCAGTTCACAGGGAGCGGGAGGAAACACCATATATTTT
TRBJ1-2,.,.,TRBV5-1,CASTPGGIEYGYTF,TGCGCCAGCACCCCTGGCGGGATTGAATATGGCTACACCTTC
TRBJ2-1,.,.,TRBV10-3,CASNGGKGEQFF,TGTGCCTCTAACGGAGGGAAGGGTGAGCAGTTCTTC
TRBJ1-1,.,.,TRBV3-1/TRBV3-2,CASSQEIVGPTEAFF,TGTGCCAGCAGCCAAGAAATAGTGGGGCCTACTGAAGCTTTCTTT
TRBJ2-5,.,.,TRBV19,CASSIQSVGGNVYQETQYF,TGTGCCAGTAGTATACAGTCAGTGGGCGGGAACGTGTACCAAGAGACCCAGTACTTC
TRBJ1-4,.,.,TRBV6-1,CASSEARAATNEKLFF,TGTGCCAGCAGTGAAGCGAGGGCTGCAACTAATGAAAAACTGTTTTTT
TRBJ1-6,.,once,TRBV9,CASSVGAASSYNSPLHF,TGTGCCAGCAGCGTAGGGGCCGCCAGCTCCTATAATTCACCCCTCCACTTT
TRBJ1-6,.,.,TRBV2,CASTGVLNSPLHF,TGTGCCAGTACCGGGGTCCTTAATTCACCCCTCCACTTT
TRBJ1-6,.,.,TRBV9,CASSVDPGVNSPLHF,TGTGCCAGCAGCGTAGATCCAGGGGTAAATTCACCCCTCCACTTT
TRBJ2-1,TRBD2,few,TRBV5-6,CASSFGTSTANEQFF,TGTGCCAGCAGCTTCGGGACTAGCACCGCCAATGAGCAGTTCTTC
TRBJ1-6,TRBD1,few,TRBV6-5,CASSSDRGYSPLHF,TGTGCCAGCAGTTCCGACAGGGGGTATTCACCCCTCCACTTT
TRBJ2-4,TRBD2,.,TRBV9,CASSVGTSGTLAKNIQYF,TGTGCCAGCAGCGTTGGGACTAGCGGGACCTTAGCCAAAAACATTCAGTACTTC
TRBJ1-4,.,.,TRBV2,CASSAQGRATNEKLFF,TGTGCCAGCAGTGCACAGGGTCGGGCAACTAATGAAAAACTGTTTTTT
TRBJ1-5,.,once,TRBV30,CAWANHLGQPQHF,TGTGCCTGGGCGAATCACTTGGGCCAGCCCCAGCATTTT
TRBJ1-1,.,.,TRBV19,CASSIGGGLSELGEAFF,TGTGCCAGTAGTATAGGGGGGGGGCTATCCGAACTTGGTGAAGCTTTCTTT
TRBJ2-7,.,.,TRBV19,CASRETGNGPYEQYF,TGTGCCAGTAGAGAAACAGGGAACGGTCCCTACGAGCAGTACTTC
TRBJ2-1,TRBD2,medium-sized,TRBV18,CASSPGGSSYNEQFF,TGTGCCAGCTCACCAGGCGGGAGCTCCTACAATGAGCAGTTCTTC
TRBJ2-1,TRBD2,.,TRBV5-1,CASSPQSGRADEQFF,TGCGCCAGCAGCCCTCAGAGCGGGAGGGCCGATGAGCAGTTCTTC
TRBJ2-2,.,.,TRBV19,CASSINRDGELFF,TGTGCCAGTAGTATAAACAGGGACGGGGAGCTGTTTTTT
TRBJ1-3,.,.,TRBV19,CASSPRERNTIYF,TGTGCCAGTAGTCCGCGGGAGCGAAACACCATATATTTT
TRBJ2-7,TRBD2,.,TRBV6-2/TRBV6-3,CASSEPLAGESEQYF,TGTGCCAGCAGCGAGCCACTAGCGGGAGAGAGCGAGCAGTACTTC
TRBJ1-3,TRBD1,few,TRBV11-2,CASSLDGPTGGSTIYF,TGTGCCAGCAGCTTAGACGGGCCGACAGGGGGTTCCACCATATATTTT
TRBJ1-6,.,.,TRBV5-1,CASSLGGISPLHF,TGCGCCAGCAGCTTGGGCGGGATTTCACCCCTCCACTTT
TRBJ1-1,.,.,TRBV14,CASSQSVNTEAFF,TGTGCCAGCAGCCAATCCGTCAACACTGAAGCTTTCTTT